This T cell receptor beta chain appears in the sequencing data of a study of blood T cell repertoires in COVID-19. For the study at large: From the United States, Italy and Spain came samples of acute and convalescent COVID-19.

Some clones are missing from TCRdb's copy, which holds only in-frame ones; the method was immunoSEQ multiplex PCR. This table holds under 300,000 clones, about nine tenths found once. Germline V gene lookup returns CDR1 SEHNR and CDR2 FQNEAQ (reference sequence). The CDR3 extends over 16 amino acids. V lost 3 bases to trimming and J lost 7 bases, with 18 bases between them. This study enrolled people aged roughly 18 to 90 from around 26 US geographic areas. Specimen: PBMCs or T cells enriched from blood (not recorded which). V is TRBV7-9 and J is TRBJ1-4, with D hard to call. The sequence was collected from a middle-aged woman with acute COVID-19. CDR3 bases: TGTGCCAGCAGCTTTCTTGTGGGATGGGGAGCTGAAAAACTGTTTTTT. Residues: CASSFLVGWGAEKLFF.